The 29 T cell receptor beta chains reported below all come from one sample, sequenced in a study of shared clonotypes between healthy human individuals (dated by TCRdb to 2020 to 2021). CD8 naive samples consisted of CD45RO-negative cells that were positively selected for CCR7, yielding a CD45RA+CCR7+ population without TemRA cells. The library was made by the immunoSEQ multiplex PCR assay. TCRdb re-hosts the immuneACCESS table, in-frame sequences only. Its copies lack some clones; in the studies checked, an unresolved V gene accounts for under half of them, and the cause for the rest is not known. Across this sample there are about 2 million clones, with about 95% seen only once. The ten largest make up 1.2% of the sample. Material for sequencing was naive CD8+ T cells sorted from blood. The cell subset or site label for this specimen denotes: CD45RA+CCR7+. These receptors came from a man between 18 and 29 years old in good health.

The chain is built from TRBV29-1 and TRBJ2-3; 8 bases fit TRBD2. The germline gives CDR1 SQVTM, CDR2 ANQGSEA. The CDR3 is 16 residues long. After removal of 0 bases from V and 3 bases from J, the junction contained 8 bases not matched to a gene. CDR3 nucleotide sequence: TGCAGCGTTGAAGAAGTAACGGGAGGGCCAACAGATACGCAGTATTTT. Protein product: CSVEEVTGGPTDTQYF.

CDR3 in amino acids: CASSFSGTSGETQYF. The DNA of the CDR3 is TGTGCCAGCAGTTTCTCGGGAACTTCGGGGGAGACCCAGTACTTC. V is TRBV6-5 and J is TRBJ2-5; D may be TRBD2 (5 bases). Trimming took off 4 bases at V and 5 bases at J, with 17 bases between the two ends. The CDR3 loop spans 15 amino acids. The V gene's germline CDR1 is MNHEY and CDR2 SVGAGI.

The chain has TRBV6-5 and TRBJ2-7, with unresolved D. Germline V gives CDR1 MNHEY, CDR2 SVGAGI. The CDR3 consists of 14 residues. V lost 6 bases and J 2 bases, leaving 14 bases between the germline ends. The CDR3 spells CASSPLAATYEQYF. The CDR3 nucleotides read TGTGCCAGCAGCCCGTTGGCAGCCACCTACGAGCAGTACTTC.

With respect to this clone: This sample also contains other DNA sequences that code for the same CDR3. The CDR3 nucleotides are TGTGCCAGCAGCTTAGAGCTAGCGGCCACAGATACGCAGTATTTT. Translation: CASSLELAATDTQYF. V usage is TRBV7-6 and J usage is TRBJ2-3; 7 bases are a match to TRBD2. CDR1 SGHVS and CDR2 FNYEAQ come from the germline V gene. This CDR3 spans 15 amino acids. Unmatched junction bases numbered 3, after V lost 1 base and J lost 2 bases.

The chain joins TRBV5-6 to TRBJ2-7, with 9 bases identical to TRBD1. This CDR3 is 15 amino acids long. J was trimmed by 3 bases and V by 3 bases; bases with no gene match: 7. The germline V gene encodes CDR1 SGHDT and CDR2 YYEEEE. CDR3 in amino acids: CASSSGGTGIYEQYF. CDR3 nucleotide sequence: TGTGCCAGCAGCTCAGGCGGGACAGGGATCTACGAGCAGTACTTC.

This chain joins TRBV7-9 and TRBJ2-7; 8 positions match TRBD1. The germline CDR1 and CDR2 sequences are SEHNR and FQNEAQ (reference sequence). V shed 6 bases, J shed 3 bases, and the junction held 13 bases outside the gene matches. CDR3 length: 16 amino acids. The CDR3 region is CASSPSAGTGRYEQYF. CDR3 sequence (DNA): TGTGCCAGCAGTCCCTCGGCTGGGACAGGCCGCTACGAGCAGTACTTC.

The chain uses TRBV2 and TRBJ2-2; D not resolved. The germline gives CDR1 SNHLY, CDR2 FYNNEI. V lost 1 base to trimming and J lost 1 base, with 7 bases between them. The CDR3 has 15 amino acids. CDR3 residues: CASSEDRLNTGELFF. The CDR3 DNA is TGTGCCAGCAGTGAAGACAGACTGAACACCGGGGAGCTGTTTTTT.

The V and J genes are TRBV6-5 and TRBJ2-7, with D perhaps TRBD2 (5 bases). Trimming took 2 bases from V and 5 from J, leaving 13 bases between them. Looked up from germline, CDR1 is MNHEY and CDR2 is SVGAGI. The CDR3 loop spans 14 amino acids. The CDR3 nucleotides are TGTGCCAGCAGTTACGGGCGGGCCGTCGACGAGCAGTACTTC. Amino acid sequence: CASSYGRAVDEQYF.

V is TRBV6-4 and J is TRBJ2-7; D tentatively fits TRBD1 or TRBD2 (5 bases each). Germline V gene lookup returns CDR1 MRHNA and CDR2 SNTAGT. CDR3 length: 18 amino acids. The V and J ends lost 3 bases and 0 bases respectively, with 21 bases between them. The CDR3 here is CASSERTVQEWGSYEQYF. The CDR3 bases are TGTGCCAGCAGTGAGAGGACTGTACAGGAATGGGGCTCCTACGAGCAGTACTTC.

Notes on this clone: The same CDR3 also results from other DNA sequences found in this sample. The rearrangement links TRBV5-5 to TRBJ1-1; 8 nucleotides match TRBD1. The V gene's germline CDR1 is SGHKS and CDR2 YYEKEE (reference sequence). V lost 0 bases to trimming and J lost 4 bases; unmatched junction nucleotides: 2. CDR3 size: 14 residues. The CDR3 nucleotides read TGTGCCAGCAGCTTGGGGACAGGGAGCACTGAAGCTTTCTTT. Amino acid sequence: CASSLGTGSTEAFF.

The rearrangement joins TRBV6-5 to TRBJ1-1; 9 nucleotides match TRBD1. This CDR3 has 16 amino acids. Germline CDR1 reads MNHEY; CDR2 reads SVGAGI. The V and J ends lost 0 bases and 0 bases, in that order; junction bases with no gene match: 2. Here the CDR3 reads CASSYSTGGLNTEAFF. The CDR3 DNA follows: TGTGCCAGCAGTTACTCGACAGGGGGGCTGAACACTGAAGCTTTCTTT.

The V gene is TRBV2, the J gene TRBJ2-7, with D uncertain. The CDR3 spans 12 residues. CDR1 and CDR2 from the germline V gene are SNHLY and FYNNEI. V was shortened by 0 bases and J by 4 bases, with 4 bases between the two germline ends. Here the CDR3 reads CASSEAQYEQYF. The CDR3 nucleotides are TGTGCCAGCAGTGAAGCTCAGTACGAGCAGTACTTC.

This chain's CDR3 is CASSSGTSGVETQYF. The DNA for the CDR3 is TGTGCCAGCAGTTCCGGGACTAGCGGGGTAGAGACCCAGTACTTC. This sequence joins TRBV27 and TRBJ2-5, with 13 bases identical to TRBD2. Germline CDR1 MNHEY, CDR2 SMNVEV (reference sequence). V trimming: 4 bases; J trimming: 4 bases; junction bases outside the gene matches: 3. CDR3 length equals 15 residues.

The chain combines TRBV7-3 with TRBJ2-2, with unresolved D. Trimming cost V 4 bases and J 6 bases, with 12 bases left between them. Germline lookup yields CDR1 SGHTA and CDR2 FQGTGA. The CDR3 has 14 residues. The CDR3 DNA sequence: TGTGCCAGCAGCTCCCATTTGGGATCCGGGGAGCTGTTTTTT. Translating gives CASSSHLGSGELFF.

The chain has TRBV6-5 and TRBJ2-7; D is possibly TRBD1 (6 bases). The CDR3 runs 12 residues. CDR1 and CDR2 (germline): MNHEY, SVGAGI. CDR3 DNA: TGTGCTTCCGGGGCACAGGGCTACGAGCAGTACTTC. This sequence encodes CASGAQGYEQYF.

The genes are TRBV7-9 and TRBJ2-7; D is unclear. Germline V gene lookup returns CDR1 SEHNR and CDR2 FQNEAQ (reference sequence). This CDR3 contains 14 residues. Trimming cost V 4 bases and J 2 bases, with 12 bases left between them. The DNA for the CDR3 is TGTGCCAGCAGCTCGAGGCGGACGCCCTACGAGCAGTACTTC. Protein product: CASSSRRTPYEQYF.

The CDR3 DNA reads TGCGCCAGCAGCCCGAGGGCGGGAGACCACGAGCAGTACTTC. Amino acid sequence: CASSPRAGDHEQYF. The chain employs TRBV5-1 and TRBJ2-7; 7 bases agree with TRBD2. This CDR3 contains 14 residues. V was clipped by 4 bases and J by 5 bases; unmatched bases: 9. The germline V gene has CDR1 SGHRS and CDR2 YFSETQ. Supplemented by reference TRBV5-1 and TRBJ2-7, the full variable domain reads KAGVTQTPRYLIKTRGQQVTLSCSPISGHRSVSWYQQTPGQGLQFLFEYFSETQRNKGNFPGRFSGRQFSNSRSEMNVSTLELGDSALYLCASSPRAGDHEQYFGPGTRLTVT.

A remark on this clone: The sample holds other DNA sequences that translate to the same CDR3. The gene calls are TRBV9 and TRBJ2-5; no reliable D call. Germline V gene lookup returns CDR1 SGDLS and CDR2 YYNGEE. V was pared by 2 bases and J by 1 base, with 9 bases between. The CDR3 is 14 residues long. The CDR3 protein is CASSVYGAQETQYF. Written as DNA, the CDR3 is TGTGCCAGCAGCGTTTACGGAGCCCAAGAGACCCAGTACTTC.

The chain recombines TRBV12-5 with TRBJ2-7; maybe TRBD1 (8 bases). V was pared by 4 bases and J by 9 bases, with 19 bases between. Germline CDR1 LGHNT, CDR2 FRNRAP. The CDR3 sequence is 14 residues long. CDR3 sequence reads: CASGSTGGARGQYF. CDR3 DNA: TGTGCTAGTGGTTCTACAGGGGGGGCCCGGGGGCAGTACTTC.

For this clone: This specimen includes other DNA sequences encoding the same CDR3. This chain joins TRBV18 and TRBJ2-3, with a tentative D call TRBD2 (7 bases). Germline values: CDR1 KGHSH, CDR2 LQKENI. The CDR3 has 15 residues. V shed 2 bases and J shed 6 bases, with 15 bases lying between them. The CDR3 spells CASSPTGGAGDTQYF. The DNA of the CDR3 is TGTGCCAGCTCACCAACGGGGGGCGCCGGGGATACGCAGTATTTT.

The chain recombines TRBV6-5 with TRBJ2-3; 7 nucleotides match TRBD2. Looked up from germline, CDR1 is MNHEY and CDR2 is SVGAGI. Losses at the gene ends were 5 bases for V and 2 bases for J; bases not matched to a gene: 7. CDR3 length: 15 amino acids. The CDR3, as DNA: TGTGCCAGCAGTGGGGGGGAGGGGCCCACAGATACGCAGTATTTT. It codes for CASSGGEGPTDTQYF.

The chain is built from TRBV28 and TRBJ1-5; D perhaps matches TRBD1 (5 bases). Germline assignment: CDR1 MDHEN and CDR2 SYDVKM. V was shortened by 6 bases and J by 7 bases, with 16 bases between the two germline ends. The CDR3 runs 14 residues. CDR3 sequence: CASSDRGLGQPQHF. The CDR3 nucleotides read TGTGCCAGCAGCGACAGAGGGTTAGGCCAGCCCCAGCATTTT.

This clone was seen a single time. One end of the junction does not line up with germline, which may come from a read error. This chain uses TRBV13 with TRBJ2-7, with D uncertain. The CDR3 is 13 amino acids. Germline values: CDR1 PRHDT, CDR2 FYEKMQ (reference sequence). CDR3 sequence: CASSFASSYGQYF. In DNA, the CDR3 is TGTGCCAGCAGCTTTGCTTCTTCTTACGGGCAGTACTTC.

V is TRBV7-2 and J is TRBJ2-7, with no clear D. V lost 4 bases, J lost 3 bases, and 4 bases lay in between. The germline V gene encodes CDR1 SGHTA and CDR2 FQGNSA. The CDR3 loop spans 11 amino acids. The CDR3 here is CASSSIYEQYF. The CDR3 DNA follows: TGTGCCAGCAGCTCCATCTACGAGCAGTACTTC.

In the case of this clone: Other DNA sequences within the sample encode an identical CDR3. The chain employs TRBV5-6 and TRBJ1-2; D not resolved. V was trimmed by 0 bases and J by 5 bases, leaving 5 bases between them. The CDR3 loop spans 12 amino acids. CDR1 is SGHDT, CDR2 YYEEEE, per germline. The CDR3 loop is CASSLEGYGYTF. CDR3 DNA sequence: TGTGCCAGCAGCTTGGAGGGATATGGCTACACCTTC.

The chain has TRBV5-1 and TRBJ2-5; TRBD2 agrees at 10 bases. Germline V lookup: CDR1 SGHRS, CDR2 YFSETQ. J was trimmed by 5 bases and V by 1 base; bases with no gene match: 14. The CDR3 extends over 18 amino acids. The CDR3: CASSLPQASGRGTETQYF. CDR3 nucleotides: TGCGCCAGCAGCTTGCCACAGGCTAGCGGGAGAGGGACGGAGACCCAGTACTTC.

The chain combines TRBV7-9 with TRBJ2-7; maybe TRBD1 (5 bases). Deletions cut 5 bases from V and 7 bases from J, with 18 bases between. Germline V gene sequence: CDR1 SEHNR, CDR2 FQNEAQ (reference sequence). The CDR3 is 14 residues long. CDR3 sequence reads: CASSRPGRVDEQYF. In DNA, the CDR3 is TGTGCCAGCAGCCGCCCCGGCAGGGTGGATGAGCAGTACTTC.

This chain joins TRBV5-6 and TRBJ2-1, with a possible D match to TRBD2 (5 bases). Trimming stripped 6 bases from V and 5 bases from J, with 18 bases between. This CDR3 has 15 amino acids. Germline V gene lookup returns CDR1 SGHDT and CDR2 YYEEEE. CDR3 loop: CASIPLAQVNNEQFF. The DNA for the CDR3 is TGTGCCAGCATCCCATTAGCGCAGGTAAACAATGAGCAGTTCTTC. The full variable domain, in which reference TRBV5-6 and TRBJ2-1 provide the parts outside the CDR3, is DAGVTQSPTHLIKTRGQQVTLRCSPKSGHDTVSWYQQALGQGPQFIFQYYEEEERQRGNFPDRFSGHQFPNYSSELNVNALLLGDSALYLCASIPLAQVNNEQFFGPGTRLTVL.

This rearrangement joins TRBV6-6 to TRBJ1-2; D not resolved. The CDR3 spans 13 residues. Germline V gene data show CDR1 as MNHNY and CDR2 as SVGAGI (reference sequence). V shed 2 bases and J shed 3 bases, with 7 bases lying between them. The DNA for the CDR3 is TGTGCCAGCAGTTACAGGCCTGACTATGGCTACACCTTC. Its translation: CASSYRPDYGYTF.